The clone carrying this T cell receptor (beta chain) was seen repeatedly, ten times or more. A junction end diverges from the germline sequence, so it may reflect a read error. Unique molecular identifiers tagged the TCRbeta library. TCRdb re-called the PCR reads with MiXCR, one entry per CDR3 protein. In the table there are over 300,000 distinct CDR3 sequences, 10% of which are singletons. The data were obtained in a study of T-cell reconstitution after alpha-beta-depleted transplantation in children. The germline gives CDR1 MDHEN, CDR2 SYDVKM. The CDR3 is 8 amino acids. The source of this sequence is a human donor who donated a stem cell graft to a child with acute lymphoblastic leukemia. The material sequenced was PBMCs from the stem cell graft donor, taken from the stem cell graft. The chain joins TRBV28 to TRBJ2-7, with D unclear. Here the CDR3 DNA reads TGCCATTTGCACGAGCAGTACTTC. It encodes CHLHEQYF.